Each of the 22 T cell receptor beta chains below was sequenced from the same sample in a study of blood T cell repertoires in COVID-19. TCRdb's table, derived via immunoSEQ multiplex PCR, lists solely in-frame clones and lacks some. Of about 77,000 clones listed, 80% are singletons. The sample comprised peripheral blood. The source of these receptors is a woman aged 70-85 years with acute or convalescent COVID-19.

The chain couples TRBV6-5 to TRBJ1-3, with D unresolved. The CDR3 is 13 residues long. The V gene's germline CDR1 is MNHEY and CDR2 SVGAGI. Trimming shortened V by 7 bases and J by 0 bases, and 7 bases separated the two germline ends. The CDR3 spells CASKGSSGNTIYF. The CDR3 coding sequence is TGTGCCAGCAAAGGGAGCTCTGGAAACACCATATATTTT.

The CDR3 sequence: CASGGGYGYTF. The CDR3 DNA reads TGTGCCAGCGGGGGGGGCTATGGCTACACCTTC. This rearrangement joins TRBV2 to TRBJ1-2, with a weak D call TRBD1 (5 bases). Germline V gene lookup returns CDR1 SNHLY and CDR2 FYNNEI. Between the trimmed V and J ends, which lost 8 bases and 4 bases, there was a span of 8 bases. This CDR3 is 11 amino acids long.

The chain recombines TRBV5-4 with TRBJ2-1, with TRBD2 identical over 8 bases. The CDR3 is 16 amino acids. Per germline, CDR1 SGHNT and CDR2 YYREEE (reference sequence). V gave up 2 bases and J gave up 8 bases; unmatched junction bases: 12. CDR3 amino acids: CASSLGWAGGGDEQFF. The CDR3 DNA reads TGTGCCAGCAGCTTAGGTTGGGCGGGGGGTGGAGATGAGCAGTTCTTC.

The genes are TRBV4-2 and TRBJ1-1; a weak D match, TRBD1 (5 bases). CDR1 and CDR2 (germline): LGHNA, YNFKEQ. The V end lost 0 bases, the J end lost 3 bases, and 5 bases lay between the germline ends. This CDR3 region has 13 residues. The CDR3 DNA sequence: TGTGCCAGCAGCCAAGACAGGGACACTGAAGCTTTCTTT. This codes for CASSQDRDTEAFF.

The chain's CDR3 is CASSLVGRGDTEAFF. As DNA, the CDR3 is TGCGCCAGCAGCTTGGTCGGCAGGGGGGACACTGAAGCTTTCTTT. The rearrangement links TRBV5-1 to TRBJ1-1; TRBD1 agrees at 7 bases. The V gene end was trimmed by 0 bases and the J gene end by 3 bases; junction bases not matched to a gene: 5. Germline V gene lookup returns CDR1 SGHRS and CDR2 YFSETQ. This CDR3 has 15 amino acids.

V usage is TRBV10-1 and J usage is TRBJ1-2, with TRBD1 matching over 7 bases. The CDR3 loop spans 16 amino acids. Germline-derived CDR1 and CDR2 are WNHNN and SYGVQD (reference sequence). V was pared by 3 bases and J by 4 bases, with 11 bases of the junction left unmatched. CDR3 amino acids: CASSDLTRDRLYGYTF. The CDR3 nucleotides read TGCGCCAGCAGTGACCTCACTCGGGACAGACTCTATGGCTACACCTTC.

The V and J genes are TRBV4-2 and TRBJ2-7; 9 positions match TRBD2. The CDR3 has 16 residues. The germline V gene encodes CDR1 LGHNA and CDR2 YNFKEQ. The V segment lost 1 base and the J segment 6 bases; nucleotides outside the gene matches: 10. Here the CDR3 DNA reads TGTGCCAGCAGCCAAGGGTCGGCGGGGGGGATTTTCGAGCAGTACTTC. It is translated as CASSQGSAGGIFEQYF.

V gene TRBV7-6 combines with J gene TRBJ1-1; no clear D. Germline loops: CDR1 SGHVS, CDR2 FNYEAQ. Between the trimmed V and J ends, which lost 2 bases and 4 bases, there was a span of 8 bases. This CDR3 has 13 residues. This CDR3 is CASSLMLATEAFF. As DNA, the CDR3 is TGTGCCAGCAGCTTAATGCTGGCCACTGAAGCTTTCTTT.

The J gene is TRBJ2-1, the V gene TRBV6-7; 11 positions match TRBD1. TRBV6-7 is an ORF, and what it does is uncertain. There are 15 residues in the CDR3. Losses at the gene ends were 4 bases for V and 4 bases for J; bases not matched to a gene: 3. The CDR3 is CASSLRDRGYNEQFF. The CDR3 DNA follows: TGTGCCAGCAGTTTAAGGGACAGGGGGTACAATGAGCAGTTCTTC.

The chain joins TRBV21-1 to TRBJ2-7; TRBD2 reflects the table's D call only, with no check against the DNA. TRBV21-1 is shown as a pseudogene. CDR3 length equals 18 residues. CDR3 sequence reads: CASSKAPRDWGIHYEQYF. As DNA, the CDR3 is TGTGCCAGCAGCAAAGCTCCCCGGGACTGGGGGATCCACTACGAGCAGTACTTC.

This rearrangement joins TRBV6-5 to TRBJ2-3; tentatively, D is TRBD1 (5 bases). This CDR3 has 12 amino acids. Germline V gene data show CDR1 as MNHEY and CDR2 as SVGAGI. The V end was cut by 0 bases, the J end by 15 bases, with 13 bases between. The CDR3 DNA reads TGTGCCAGCAGTTACTCAGGGGCCCCGGAATATTTT. Its protein product is CASSYSGAPEYF.

The rearrangement joins TRBV29-1 to TRBJ2-3, with 8 bases identical to TRBD1. The CDR3 is 17 residues long. Per germline, CDR1 SQVTM and CDR2 ANQGSEA. The V and J ends lost 0 bases and 5 bases, in that order; junction bases with no gene match: 13. The CDR3 region is CSVEDRSGQGNQDTQYF. The CDR3 DNA follows: TGCAGCGTTGAAGATCGGTCAGGACAGGGCAACCAAGATACGCAGTATTTT.

V usage is TRBV5-6 and J usage is TRBJ1-5, with a weak D call TRBD1 (5 bases). Germline CDR1 reads SGHDT; CDR2 reads YYEEEE. The CDR3 loop spans 15 amino acids. Trimming took off 3 bases at V and 0 bases at J, with 10 bases between the two ends. This CDR3 is CASSSQEYSNQPQHF. The CDR3 DNA follows: TGTGCCAGCAGCTCACAGGAATATAGCAATCAGCCCCAGCATTTT.

The rearrangement joins TRBV5-1 to TRBJ2-1, with D perhaps TRBD2 (6 bases). V was pared by 4 bases and J by 4 bases, with 15 bases between. CDR3 length: 15 residues. Per germline, CDR1 SGHRS and CDR2 YFSETQ. The CDR3 DNA reads as TGCGCCAGCAGCCCCCTCGGGGACTCGTACAATGAGCAGTTCTTC. Its translation: CASSPLGDSYNEQFF.

This chain links TRBV7-6 with TRBJ1-6; D is possibly TRBD1 (5 bases). In germline, CDR1 is SGHVS, CDR2 FNYEAQ. Trimming left V 1 base short and J 6 bases short, with 13 bases between. CDR3 length: 16 amino acids. CDR3 loop: CASSLGTPSLNSPLHF. For the CDR3, the DNA is TGTGCCAGCAGCTTAGGGACACCCTCCCTTAATTCACCCCTCCACTTT.

The CDR3 loop is CASSGGGVSSYEQYF. The CDR3, as DNA: TGTGCCAGCAGTGGCGGGGGGGTTAGCTCCTACGAGCAGTACTTC. The genes are TRBV2 and TRBJ2-7; 9 positions match TRBD2. The CDR3 consists of 15 residues. Per germline, CDR1 SNHLY and CDR2 FYNNEI. The V gene end was trimmed by 4 bases and the J gene end by 0 bases; junction bases not matched to a gene: 4.

The chain carries TRBV5-1 and TRBJ2-7; 10 bases agree with TRBD1. Germline V gene lookup returns CDR1 SGHRS and CDR2 YFSETQ. This CDR3 comprises 15 residues. V gave up 4 bases and J gave up 3 bases; unmatched junction bases: 7. CDR3 loop: CASSRQGANFYEQYF. CDR3 bases: TGCGCCAGCAGCCGACAGGGGGCGAACTTCTACGAGCAGTACTTC. Based on the CDR3 plus reference TRBV5-1 and TRBJ2-7, the full variable domain is KAGVTQTPRYLIKTRGQQVTLSCSPISGHRSVSWYQQTPGQGLQFLFEYFSETQRNKGNFPGRFSGRQFSNSRSEMNVSTLELGDSALYLCASSRQGANFYEQYFGPGTRLTVT.

The rearrangement links TRBV10-3 to TRBJ1-4, with D uncertain. The CDR3 loop spans 12 amino acids. Germline CDR1 ENHRY, CDR2 SYGVKD. V dropped 6 bases and J dropped 7 bases, with 9 bases sitting between them. In DNA form, the CDR3 reads TGTGCCATCAGCGCCGAGAGTGAAAAACTGTTTTTT. It specifies CAISAESEKLFF.

The gene calls are TRBV7-2 and TRBJ1-4; 8 positions agree with TRBD1. Germline CDR1 and CDR2: SGHTA and FQGNSA. The CDR3 has 16 residues. With V trimmed by 3 bases and J by 4 bases, 7 bases remained unmatched. This CDR3 reads CASSFQTGAINEKLFF. The CDR3 DNA reads as TGTGCCAGCAGCTTCCAGACAGGGGCGATTAATGAAAAACTGTTTTTT.

The rearrangement joins TRBV19 to TRBJ1-4; 9 bases align to TRBD1. The CDR3 is made up of 15 amino acids. J gave up 6 bases and V 3 bases, and 5 bases lay outside the gene matches. Germline V gives CDR1 LNHDA, CDR2 SQIVND (reference sequence). The CDR3 nucleotides are TGTGCCAGTAGTATCGGACAGGGGATGGATGAAAAACTGTTTTTT. It is translated as CASSIGQGMDEKLFF.

The J gene is TRBJ2-1, the V gene TRBV11-3; 11 bases map to TRBD2. V gave up 5 bases and J gave up 9 bases; unmatched junction bases: 9. The CDR3 length is 15 residues. In germline, CDR1 is SGHNT, CDR2 YENEEA. CDR3 amino acids: CASSPVAGGQREQFF. Written as DNA, the CDR3 is TGTGCCAGCAGCCCCGTAGCGGGGGGGCAGCGTGAGCAGTTCTTC.

This sequence joins TRBV10-3 and TRBJ2-3; 8 nucleotides agree with TRBD2. The CDR3 has 19 residues. Germline V gene data show CDR1 as ENHRY and CDR2 as SYGVKD. V lost 4 bases, J lost 0 bases, and 15 bases stayed unmatched. The DNA for the CDR3 is TGTGCCATCAGTGCGGGGGAACCACAAGCGGGGGCGAGCACAGATACGCAGTATTTT. Amino acids: CAISAGEPQAGASTDTQYF.